These 21 T cell receptor beta chains were sequenced from one sample in a study of T-cell reconstitution after alpha-beta-depleted transplantation in children. Library preparation (for TCRbeta) was performed with unique molecular identifiers. TCRdb re-called the PCR reads through MiXCR, storing one row per CDR3 protein. The table records about 610,000 distinct CDR3 sequences, 10% to 13% of them present only once. The sample was PBMCs from the stem cell graft donor, taken from the stem cell graft. These receptors were obtained from a human donor who donated a stem cell graft to a child with acute myeloid leukemia.

This clonotype occurred many times. The J gene is TRBJ2-1, the V gene TRBV27, with TRBD2 matching over 10 bases. After removal of 5 bases from V and 8 bases from J, the junction contained 9 bases not matched to a gene. The CDR3 spans 15 residues. Germline V gene sequence: CDR1 MNHEY, CDR2 SMNVEV (reference sequence). CDR3 sequence reads: CASSPLAGVVHEQFF. Here the CDR3 DNA reads TGTGCCAGCAGTCCTCTAGCGGGAGTGGTCCATGAGCAGTTCTTC.

Ten or more counts support this clonotype. The rearrangement joins TRBV29-1 to TRBJ2-6; 10 bases match TRBD1. Germline V gene lookup returns CDR1 SQVTM and CDR2 ANQGSEA. This CDR3 contains 18 residues. Germline trimming cut 4 bases from V and 1 base from J; bases unmatched to any gene: 10. The CDR3 protein is CSVVTGTGVNSGANVLTF. The CDR3 DNA sequence: TGCAGCGTTGTGACTGGGACAGGGGTAAATTCTGGGGCCAACGTCCTGACTTTC. The whole variable domain, remainder taken from reference TRBV29-1 and TRBJ2-6, is SAVISQKPSRDICQRGTSLTIQCQVDSQVTMMFWYRQQPGQSLTLIATANQGSEATYESGFVIDKFPISRPNLTFSTLTVSNMSPEDSSIYLCSVVTGTGVNSGANVLTFGAGSRLTVL.

This clonotype was recorded many times. The genes are TRBV27 and TRBJ2-7; no reliable D call. This CDR3 has 16 residues. With 4 bases removed from V and 1 base from J, the gap between germline ends came to 17 bases. CDR1 MNHEY and CDR2 SMNVEV come from the germline V gene (reference sequence). CDR3 loop: CASSYLGLSGSYEQYF. The DNA for the CDR3 is TGTGCCAGCAGTTACTTAGGGCTTTCCGGGTCCTACGAGCAGTACTTC.

V gene TRBV18 combines with J gene TRBJ2-3; a weak D match, TRBD2 (7 bases). The CDR3 is made up of 17 amino acids. Trimming cost V 3 bases and J 5 bases, with 21 bases left between them. Germline V gene data show CDR1 as KGHSH and CDR2 as LQKENI. The CDR3 spells CASSPNTGGGGEDTQYF. The CDR3 region has the DNA TGTGCCAGCTCACCGAATACGGGAGGAGGGGGTGAAGATACGCAGTATTTT.

V and J are TRBV6-2 or TRBV6-3 and TRBJ1-1, with D tentatively TRBD1 (5 bases). Germline assignment: CDR1 MNHEY and CDR2 SVGEGT. Trimming shortened V by 7 bases and J by 3 bases, and 18 bases separated the two germline ends. CDR3 length: 15 residues. The CDR3 loop reads CASTYSQGLDTEAFF. The CDR3 DNA reads TGTGCCAGCACCTACTCCCAGGGTTTGGACACTGAAGCTTTCTTT.

This clonotype was detected ten times or more. The chain joins TRBV15 to TRBJ1-4; D ambiguous. Germline V gives CDR1 LNHNV, CDR2 YYDKDF (reference sequence). V lost 5 bases and J lost 8, with 18 bases in between. The CDR3 runs 15 residues. CDR3 amino acids: CATSGIPLEDEKLFF. The CDR3 nucleotides read TGTGCCACCAGCGGGATCCCCCTTGAAGACGAAAAACTGTTTTTT.

This rearrangement joins TRBV28 to TRBJ1-3; TRBD1 might be the D (6 bases). The CDR3 runs to 15 residues. In germline, CDR1 is MDHEN, CDR2 SYDVKM. V lost 6 bases to trimming and J lost 2 bases, with 14 bases between them. The chain's CDR3 is CASRSQGGPGNTIYF. CDR3 DNA sequence: TGTGCCAGCAGGTCACAGGGAGGCCCTGGAAACACCATATATTTT.

CDR3 region: CASGQGPDQPQHF. CDR3 sequence (DNA): TGTGCCAGCGGACAGGGTCCAGATCAGCCCCAGCATTTT. The rearrangement joins TRBV11-3 to TRBJ1-5; 8 positions agree with TRBD1. With V trimmed by 8 bases and J by 5 bases, 5 bases remained unmatched. The CDR3 extends over 13 amino acids. CDR1 SGHNT and CDR2 YENEEA come from the germline V gene.

The table lists this clonotype with many counts. J is TRBJ2-5 and V is TRBV18; D may be TRBD1 (5 bases). Trimming stripped 3 bases from V and 3 bases from J, with 11 bases between. Germline CDR1 KGHSH, CDR2 LQKENI. The CDR3 totals 14 residues. CDR3 sequence (DNA): TGTGCCAGCTCACCTCGAGGACACAAAGAGACCCAGTACTTC. Translation: CASSPRGHKETQYF.

This clonotype turned up a few times. The CDR3 reads CSAGLAQMAADTQYF. The CDR3 DNA is TGCAGTGCTGGTTTAGCGCAAATGGCAGCAGATACGCAGTATTTT. The J gene is TRBJ2-3, the V gene TRBV20-1, with D perhaps matching TRBD2 (5 bases). The CDR3 consists of 15 residues. Looked up from germline, CDR1 is DFQATT and CDR2 is SNEGSKA (reference sequence). V was trimmed by 5 bases and J by 4 bases, leaving 19 bases between them.

The chain joins TRBV7-2 to TRBJ1-6, with TRBD1 matching 10 bases. CDR1 and CDR2 (germline): SGHTA, FQGNSA. The CDR3 contains 15 residues. V was clipped by 5 bases and J by 8 bases; unmatched bases: 6. In DNA, the CDR3 is TGTGCCAGCAGCGCCCTCGGGACAGGGGATTCACCCCTCCACTTT. It encodes CASSALGTGDSPLHF.

This clonotype occurred a few times. The J gene is TRBJ2-7, the V gene TRBV11-2; TRBD2 is a possible D gene (6 bases). This CDR3 contains 19 residues. Germline CDR1 reads SGHAT; CDR2 reads FQNNGV. The V end was cut by 5 bases, the J end by 4 bases, with 30 bases between. CDR3 DNA: TGTGCCAGCAGCCCACTCGGCGCGGGACGCCCCCTAAGTCTGTACGAGCAGTACTTC. Encoded protein: CASSPLGAGRPLSLYEQYF. The variable domain in full, with the rest retrieved from reference TRBV11-2 and TRBJ2-7, is EAGVAQSPRYKIIEKRQSVAFWCNPISGHATLYWYQQILGQGPKLLIQFQNNGVVDDSQLPKDRFSAERLKGVDSTLKIQPAKLEDSAVYLCASSPLGAGRPLSLYEQYFGPGTRLTVT.

The chain joins TRBV28 to TRBJ2-4; 11 nucleotides line up with TRBD1. The CDR3 loop spans 17 amino acids. V lost 5 bases, J lost 0 bases, and 6 bases stayed unmatched. The germline V gene has CDR1 MDHEN and CDR2 SYDVKM. The CDR3, as DNA: TGTGCCAGCAGTACGGGACAGGGGGTGCTAGCCAAAAACATTCAGTACTTC. This gives the protein CASSTGQGVLAKNIQYF.

This clonotype was recorded at least ten times. V and J are TRBV29-1 and TRBJ1-2, with D perhaps TRBD1 (5 bases). The CDR3 runs to 16 residues. Germline lookup yields CDR1 SQVTM and CDR2 ANQGSEA. Between the trimmed V and J ends, which lost 0 bases and 0 bases, there was a span of 14 bases. The CDR3 sequence is CSVEDRLLGANYGYTF. DNA for the CDR3: TGCAGCGTTGAAGACCGACTCCTAGGGGCTAACTATGGCTACACCTTC.

The chain links TRBV29-1 to TRBJ2-5; D remains ambiguous. This CDR3 is 12 amino acids long. Trimming took 4 bases from V and 5 from J, leaving 11 bases between them. Germline-derived CDR1 and CDR2 are SQVTM and ANQGSEA. CDR3 coding DNA: TGCAGCGTTGGAAGGGTAGGGGAGACCCAGTACTTC. Its protein product is CSVGRVGETQYF.

In this sample, this clonotype turned up a few times. The chain is built from TRBV20-1 and TRBJ1-1, with TRBD1 matching 11 bases. The V and J ends lost 6 bases and 3 bases, in that order; junction bases with no gene match: 3. The CDR3 runs 13 residues. Germline values: CDR1 DFQATT, CDR2 SNEGSKA (reference sequence). Written as DNA, the CDR3 is TGCAGTGCCCCGGGACAGGGGGACACTGAAGCTTTCTTT. Translated: CSAPGQGDTEAFF.

J is TRBJ2-7 and V is TRBV2, with 12 bases fitting TRBD2. The junction had 16 bases not matched to a gene; V was cut back by 5 bases and J by 2 bases. Germline V lookup: CDR1 SNHLY, CDR2 FYNNEI. This CDR3 has 19 amino acids. The CDR3 DNA follows: TGTGCCAGCAGTTACCGCTTTGGCCTAGCGGGAGGGAATGCCTACGAGCAGTACTTC. It yields the protein CASSYRFGLAGGNAYEQYF.

This clonotype has a handful of counts. The rearrangement links TRBV7-9 to TRBJ2-5; 9 bases map to TRBD2. The V gene's germline CDR1 is SEHNR and CDR2 FQNEAQ (reference sequence). The CDR3 is 17 amino acids. J lost 5 bases, V lost 5 bases, and 15 bases had no gene match. The CDR3 here is CASSPSQGLAFVETQYF. As DNA, the CDR3 is TGTGCCAGCAGCCCCTCGCAGGGACTAGCTTTTGTTGAGACCCAGTACTTC. Based on the CDR3 plus reference TRBV7-9 and TRBJ2-5, the full variable domain is DTGVSQNPRHKITKRGQNVTFRCDPISEHNRLYWYRQTLGQGPEFLTYFQNEAQLEKSRLLSDRFSAERPKGSFSTLEIQRTEQGDSAMYLCASSPSQGLAFVETQYFGPGTRLLVL.

This chain links TRBV12-3 or TRBV12-4 with TRBJ1-4; 9 bases line up with TRBD1. V lost 7 bases to trimming and J lost 8 bases; unmatched junction nucleotides: 8. The CDR3 length is 14 residues. The CDR3: CASTVRDREEKLFF. The CDR3 coding sequence is TGTGCCAGCACAGTAAGGGACAGGGAAGAAAAACTGTTTTTT.

This clonotype was counted only a few times. The CDR3 is CSARSRTSGSLVGTQYF. CDR3 DNA: TGCAGTGCTAGATCACGGACTAGCGGGAGTCTAGTCGGTACGCAGTATTTT. The chain couples TRBV20-1 to TRBJ2-3, with TRBD2 matching 13 bases. V was clipped by 2 bases and J by 8 bases; unmatched bases: 13. CDR3 length: 17 amino acids. The germline gives CDR1 DFQATT, CDR2 SNEGSKA (reference sequence).

This clonotype appeared a few times. The chain combines TRBV4-2 with TRBJ1-4; D not certain. The germline V gene encodes CDR1 LGHNA and CDR2 YNFKEQ. V dropped 0 bases and J dropped 8 bases, with 7 bases sitting between them. The CDR3 consists of 13 residues. CDR3 in DNA: TGTGCCAGCAGCCAAGAGGTCGGGGAAAAACTGTTTTTT. Its translation is CASSQEVGEKLFF.